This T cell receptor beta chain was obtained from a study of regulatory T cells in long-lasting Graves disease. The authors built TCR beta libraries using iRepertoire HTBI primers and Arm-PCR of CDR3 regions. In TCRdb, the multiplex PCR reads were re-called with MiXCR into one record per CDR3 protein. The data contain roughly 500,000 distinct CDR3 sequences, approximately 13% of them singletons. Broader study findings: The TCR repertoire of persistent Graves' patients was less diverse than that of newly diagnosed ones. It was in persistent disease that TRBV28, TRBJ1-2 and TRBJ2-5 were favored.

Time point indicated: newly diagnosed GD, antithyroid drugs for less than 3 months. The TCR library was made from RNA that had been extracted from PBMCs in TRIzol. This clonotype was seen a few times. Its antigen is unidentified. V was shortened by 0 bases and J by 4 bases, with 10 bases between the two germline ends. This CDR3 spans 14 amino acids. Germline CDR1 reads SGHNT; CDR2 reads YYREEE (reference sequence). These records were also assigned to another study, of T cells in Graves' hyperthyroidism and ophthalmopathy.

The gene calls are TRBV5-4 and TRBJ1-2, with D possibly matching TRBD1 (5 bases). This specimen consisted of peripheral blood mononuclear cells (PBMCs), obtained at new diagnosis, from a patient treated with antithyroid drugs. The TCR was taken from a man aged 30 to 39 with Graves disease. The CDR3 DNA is TGTGCCAGCAGCTTGGTAGGGGAGGGCTATGGCTACACCTTC. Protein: CASSLVGEGYGYTF.